These 8 T cell receptor beta chains originate from one sample sequenced in a study of T cell responses to AZD1222 COVID-19 vaccine. The table came from immunoSEQ multiplex PCR; TCRdb's copy has only in-frame clones and leaves some out. The table includes approximately 150,000 clones, roughly nine tenths detected once. Sequencing was performed on peripheral blood, taken 28 days after the second AZD1222 dose. The source is an adult who received the AZD1222 COVID-19 vaccine.

The rearrangement links TRBV28 to TRBJ1-2; 7 positions agree with TRBD1. V trimming: 5 bases; J trimming: 7 bases; junction bases outside the gene matches: 10. The CDR3 consists of 14 residues. Germline V gene lookup returns CDR1 MDHEN and CDR2 SYDVKM. CDR3 bases: TGTGCCAGCAGTCCGAACGTGGCAGGGGGTGGCTACACCTTC. This translates into CASSPNVAGGGYTF.

The rearrangement joins TRBV3-1 (or the pseudogene TRBV3-2) to TRBJ2-1; 8 nucleotides agree with TRBD1. The germline gives CDR1 LGHDT, CDR2 YNNKEL (reference sequence). V trimming: 6 bases; J trimming: 5 bases; junction bases outside the gene matches: 6. The CDR3 loop spans 14 amino acids. The DNA of the CDR3 is TGTGCCAGCAGAGATGGGACAGGTGACAATGAGCAGTTCTTC. Its protein is CASRDGTGDNEQFF.

The rearrangement links TRBV11-2 to TRBJ1-6; 7 nucleotides line up with TRBD1. V lost 2 bases and J lost 9; bases outside the gene matches: 10. The CDR3 runs 16 residues. Germline values: CDR1 SGHAT, CDR2 FQNNGV. Written as DNA, the CDR3 is TGTGCCAGCAGCTTACTTACAGGGACAGCGATTTCACCCCTCCACTTT. Its protein product is CASSLLTGTAISPLHF.

The CDR3, as DNA: TGTGCCAGCAGTTTATACAGGGGGCGTGGGAGCCAGACCCAGTACTTC. Encoded protein: CASSLYRGRGSQTQYF. V and J are TRBV28 and TRBJ2-5; 9 bases agree with TRBD1. The CDR3 sequence is 16 residues long. From germline, CDR1 is MDHEN and CDR2 SYDVKM. V lost 1 base to trimming and J lost 6 bases; unmatched junction nucleotides: 9.

The chain employs TRBV18 and TRBJ1-2; possibly TRBD1 for D (5 bases). Germline V gene lookup returns CDR1 KGHSH and CDR2 LQKENI. Trimming left V 2 bases short and J 0 bases short, with 13 bases between. This CDR3 is 16 amino acids long. The CDR3 DNA sequence: TGTGCCAGCTCACCAGTACAGGCGGCAGCTAACTATGGCTACACCTTC. Its protein is CASSPVQAAANYGYTF.

The V and J genes are TRBV9 and TRBJ2-1; 7 positions match TRBD1. Germline values: CDR1 SGDLS, CDR2 YYNGEE. This CDR3 has 15 residues. The ends lost 3 bases at V and 0 bases at J; junction bases unmatched: 3. The CDR3 coding sequence is TGTGCCAGCAGCGACAGACAGGGCTCCTACAATGAGCAGTTCTTC. Translated, it gives CASSDRQGSYNEQFF.

The CDR3 loop reads CASSLDPQPGGPQYF. The DNA of the CDR3 is TGTGCCAGCAGCTTAGATCCGCAGCCGGGGGGACCCCAGTACTTC. The genes are TRBV11-2 and TRBJ2-5; 7 nucleotides align to TRBD2. This CDR3 has 15 residues. The germline gives CDR1 SGHAT, CDR2 FQNNGV. The trim removed 0 bases at V and 9 bases at J, leaving 10 bases unmatched.

This clone was found once. This chain uses TRBV3-1 (or the pseudogene TRBV3-2) with TRBJ1-2; maybe TRBD1 (5 bases). The germline V gene has CDR1 LGHDT and CDR2 YNNKEL (reference sequence). Between the trimmed V and J ends, which lost 0 bases and 5 bases, there was a span of 13 bases. CDR3 length: 15 amino acids. In nucleotides, the CDR3 is TGTGCCAGCAGCCAAGATCTGACAGCCACTTATGGCTACACCTTC. It yields the protein CASSQDLTATYGYTF.